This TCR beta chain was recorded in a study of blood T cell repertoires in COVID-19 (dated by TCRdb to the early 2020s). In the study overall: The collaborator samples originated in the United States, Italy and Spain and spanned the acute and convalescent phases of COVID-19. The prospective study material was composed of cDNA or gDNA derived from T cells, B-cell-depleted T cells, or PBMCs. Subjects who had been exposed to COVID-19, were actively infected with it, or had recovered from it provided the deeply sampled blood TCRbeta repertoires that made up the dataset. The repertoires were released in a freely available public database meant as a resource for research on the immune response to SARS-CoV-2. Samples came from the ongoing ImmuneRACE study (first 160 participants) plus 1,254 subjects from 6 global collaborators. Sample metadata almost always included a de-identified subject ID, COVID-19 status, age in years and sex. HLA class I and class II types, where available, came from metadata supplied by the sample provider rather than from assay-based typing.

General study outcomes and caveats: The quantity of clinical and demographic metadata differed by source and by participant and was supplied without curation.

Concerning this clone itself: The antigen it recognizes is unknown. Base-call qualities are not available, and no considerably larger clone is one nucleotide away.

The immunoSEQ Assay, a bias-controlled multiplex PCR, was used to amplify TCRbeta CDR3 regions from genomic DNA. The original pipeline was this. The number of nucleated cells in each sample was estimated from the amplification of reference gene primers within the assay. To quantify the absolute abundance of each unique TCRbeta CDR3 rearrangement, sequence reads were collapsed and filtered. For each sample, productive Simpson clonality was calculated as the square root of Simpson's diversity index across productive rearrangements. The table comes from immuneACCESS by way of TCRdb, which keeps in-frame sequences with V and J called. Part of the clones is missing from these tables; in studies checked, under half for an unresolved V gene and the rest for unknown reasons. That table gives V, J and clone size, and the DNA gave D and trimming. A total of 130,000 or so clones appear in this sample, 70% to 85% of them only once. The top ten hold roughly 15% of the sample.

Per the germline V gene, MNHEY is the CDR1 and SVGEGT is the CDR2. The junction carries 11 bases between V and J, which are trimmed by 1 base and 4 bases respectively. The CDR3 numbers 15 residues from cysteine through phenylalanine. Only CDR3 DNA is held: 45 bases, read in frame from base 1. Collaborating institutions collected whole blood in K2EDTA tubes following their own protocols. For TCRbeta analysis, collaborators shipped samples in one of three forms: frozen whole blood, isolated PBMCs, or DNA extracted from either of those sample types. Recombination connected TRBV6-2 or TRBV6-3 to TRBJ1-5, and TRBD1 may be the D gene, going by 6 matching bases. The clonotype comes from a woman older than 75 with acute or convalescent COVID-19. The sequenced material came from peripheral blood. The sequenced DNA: TGTGCCAGCAGTTACTTACAGGGTAGGAATCAGCCCCAGCATTTT. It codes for CASSYLQGRNQPQHF.